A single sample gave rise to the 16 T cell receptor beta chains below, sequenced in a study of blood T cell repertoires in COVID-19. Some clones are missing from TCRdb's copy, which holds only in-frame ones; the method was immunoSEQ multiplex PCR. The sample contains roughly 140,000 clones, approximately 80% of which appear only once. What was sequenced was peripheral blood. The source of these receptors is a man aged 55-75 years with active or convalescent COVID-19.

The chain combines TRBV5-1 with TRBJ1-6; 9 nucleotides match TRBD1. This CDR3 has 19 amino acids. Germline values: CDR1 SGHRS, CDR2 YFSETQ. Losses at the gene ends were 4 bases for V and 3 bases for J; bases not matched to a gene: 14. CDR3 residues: CASSAGLGTGTIYNSPLHF. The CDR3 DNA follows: TGCGCCAGCAGCGCCGGTTTGGGGACAGGGACTATCTATAATTCACCCCTCCACTTT.

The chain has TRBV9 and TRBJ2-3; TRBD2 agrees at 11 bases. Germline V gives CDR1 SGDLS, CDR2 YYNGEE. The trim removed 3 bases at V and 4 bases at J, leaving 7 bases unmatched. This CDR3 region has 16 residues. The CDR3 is CASSALAGGGPDTQYF. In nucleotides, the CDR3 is TGTGCCAGCAGCGCCTTAGCGGGAGGGGGGCCAGATACGCAGTATTTT. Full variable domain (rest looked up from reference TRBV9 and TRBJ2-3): DSGVTQTPKHLITATGQRVTLRCSPRSGDLSVYWYQQSLDQGLQFLIQYYNGEERAKGNILERFSAQQFPDLHSELNLSSLELGDSALYFCASSALAGGGPDTQYFGPGTRLTVL.

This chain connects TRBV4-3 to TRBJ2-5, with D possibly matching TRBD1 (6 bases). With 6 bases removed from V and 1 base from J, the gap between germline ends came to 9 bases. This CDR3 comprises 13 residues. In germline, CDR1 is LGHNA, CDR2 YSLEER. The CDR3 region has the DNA TGCGCCAGCAGTGGGGGCCTCCAAGAGACCCAGTACTTC. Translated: CASSGGLQETQYF.

CDR3 region: CASSLGSTYNEQFF. CDR3 DNA sequence: TGTGCCAGCAGTTTGGGCAGCACCTACAATGAGCAGTTCTTC. This sequence joins TRBV27 and TRBJ2-1, with unresolved D. Germline-derived CDR1 and CDR2 are MNHEY and SMNVEV (reference sequence). Trimming left V 3 bases short and J 2 bases short, with 8 bases between. CDR3 length: 14 residues.

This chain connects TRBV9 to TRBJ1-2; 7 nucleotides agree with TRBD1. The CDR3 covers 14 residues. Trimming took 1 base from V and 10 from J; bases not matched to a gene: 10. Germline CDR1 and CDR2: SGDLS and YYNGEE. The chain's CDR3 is CASSVLTGQFTYTF. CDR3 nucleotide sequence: TGTGCCAGCAGCGTACTCACGGGACAGTTTACCTACACCTTC. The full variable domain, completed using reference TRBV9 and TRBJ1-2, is DSGVTQTPKHLITATGQRVTLRCSPRSGDLSVYWYQQSLDQGLQFLIQYYNGEERAKGNILERFSAQQFPDLHSELNLSSLELGDSALYFCASSVLTGQFTYTFGSGTRLTVV.

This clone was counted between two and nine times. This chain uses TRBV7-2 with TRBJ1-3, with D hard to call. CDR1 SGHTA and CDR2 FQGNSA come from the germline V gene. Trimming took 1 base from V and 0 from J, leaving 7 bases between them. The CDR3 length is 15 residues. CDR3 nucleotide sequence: TGTGCCAGCAGCTTAGGTCTAAGCTCTGGAAACACCATATATTTT. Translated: CASSLGLSSGNTIYF.

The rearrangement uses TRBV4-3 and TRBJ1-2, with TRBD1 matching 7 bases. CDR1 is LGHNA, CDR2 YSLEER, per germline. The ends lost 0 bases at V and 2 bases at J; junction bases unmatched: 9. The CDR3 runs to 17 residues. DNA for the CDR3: TGCGCCAGCAGCCAAGAATTTCGTGACAGGGCAAACTATGGCTACACCTTC. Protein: CASSQEFRDRANYGYTF.

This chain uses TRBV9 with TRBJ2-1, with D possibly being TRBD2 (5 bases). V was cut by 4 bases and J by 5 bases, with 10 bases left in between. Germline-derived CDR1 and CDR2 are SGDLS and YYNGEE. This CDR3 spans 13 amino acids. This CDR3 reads CASSMGRDNEQFF. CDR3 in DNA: TGTGCCAGCAGCATGGGGAGAGACAATGAGCAGTTCTTC.

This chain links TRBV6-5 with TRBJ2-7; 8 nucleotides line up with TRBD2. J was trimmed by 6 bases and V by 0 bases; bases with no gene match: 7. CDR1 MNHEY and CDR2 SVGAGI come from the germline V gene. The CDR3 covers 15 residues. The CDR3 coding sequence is TGTGCCAGCAGTTACTCGATGACCGGGGGGGGCGAGCAGTACTTC. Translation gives CASSYSMTGGGEQYF.

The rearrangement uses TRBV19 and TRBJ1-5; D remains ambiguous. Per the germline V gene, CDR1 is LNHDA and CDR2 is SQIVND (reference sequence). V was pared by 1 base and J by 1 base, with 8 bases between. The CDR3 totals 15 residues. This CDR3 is CASSIVRGSNQPQHF. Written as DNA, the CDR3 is TGTGCCAGTAGTATAGTTCGAGGGAGCAATCAGCCCCAGCATTTT.

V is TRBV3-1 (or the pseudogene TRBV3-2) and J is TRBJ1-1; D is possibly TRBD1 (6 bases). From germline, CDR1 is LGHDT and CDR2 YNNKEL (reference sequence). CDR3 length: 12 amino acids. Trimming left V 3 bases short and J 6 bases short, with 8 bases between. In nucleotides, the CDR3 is TGTGCCAGCAGCCAGAGGACAGCTGAAGCTTTCTTT. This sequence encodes CASSQRTAEAFF.

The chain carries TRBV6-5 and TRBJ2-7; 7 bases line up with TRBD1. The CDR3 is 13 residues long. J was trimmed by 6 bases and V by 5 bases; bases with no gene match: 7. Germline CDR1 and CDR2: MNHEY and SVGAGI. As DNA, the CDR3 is TGTGCCAGCAGTACCACAAGGGGGCTCGAGCAGTACTTC. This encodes CASSTTRGLEQYF.

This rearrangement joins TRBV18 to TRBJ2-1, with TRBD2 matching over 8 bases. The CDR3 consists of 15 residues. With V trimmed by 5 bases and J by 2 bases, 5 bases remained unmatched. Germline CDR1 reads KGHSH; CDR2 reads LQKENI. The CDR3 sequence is CASSAGLDPYNEQFF. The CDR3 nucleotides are TGTGCCAGCTCAGCGGGACTAGACCCCTACAATGAGCAGTTCTTC.

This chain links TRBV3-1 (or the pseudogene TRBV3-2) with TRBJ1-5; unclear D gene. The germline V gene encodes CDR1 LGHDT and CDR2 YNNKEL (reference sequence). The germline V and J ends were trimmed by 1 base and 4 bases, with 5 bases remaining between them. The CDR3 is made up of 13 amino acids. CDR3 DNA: TGTGCCAGCAGCCAAGGCGGGAATCAGCCCCAGCATTTT. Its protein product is CASSQGGNQPQHF.

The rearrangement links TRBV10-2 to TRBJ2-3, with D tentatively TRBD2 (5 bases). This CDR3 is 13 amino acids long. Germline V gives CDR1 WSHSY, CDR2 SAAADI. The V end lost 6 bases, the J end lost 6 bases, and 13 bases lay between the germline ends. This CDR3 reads CASRASSGDTQYF. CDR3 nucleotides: TGCGCCAGCAGGGCCAGCTCGGGGGATACGCAGTATTTT.

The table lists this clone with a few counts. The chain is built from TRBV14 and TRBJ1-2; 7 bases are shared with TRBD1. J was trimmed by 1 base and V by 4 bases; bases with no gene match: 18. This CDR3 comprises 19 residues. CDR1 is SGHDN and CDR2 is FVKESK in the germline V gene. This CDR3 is CASSPRLLTPGQYNYGYTF. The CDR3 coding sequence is TGTGCCAGCAGCCCCCGATTACTGACCCCGGGACAGTATAACTATGGCTACACCTTC.